The clone carrying this T cell receptor (beta chain) was seen more than once but under ten times. What it binds is unknown. Excluded were patients with other autoimmune diseases, uncontrolled infections, pregnancy or lactation. The diagnosis was founded upon clinical symptoms, serum thyroxine, TRAb, thyroid ultrasound and orbital computed tomography. This sample stems from a study of Graves' ophthalmopathy and Graves' hyperthyroidism. Study-wide results and caveats: Most expanded thyroid clonotypes above 0.001 frequency also appeared in blood.

Trimming left V 6 bases short and J 3 bases short, with 15 bases between. The CDR3 consists of 15 residues. Germline lookup yields CDR1 MNHEY and CDR2 SVGEGT. The TCR beta CDR3 regions underwent amplification from RNA transcripts. HTBI primers were employed in first-round RT-PCR, then a second-round multiplex PCR followed. TCRdb re-derived calls from the multiplex PCR reads in MiXCR, one entry per CDR3 protein. The top ten hold around 10% of the sample, which has around 1,200,000 distinct CDR3 sequences, about two fifths seen once. Input material: peripheral blood or thyroid tissue (not recorded which). This sequence originates from an adult man with Graves' hyperthyroidism. The J gene is TRBJ1-5, the V gene TRBV6-2 or TRBV6-3; possibly TRBD1 for D (5 bases). CDR3 DNA: TGTGCCAGCAGCCGATCCCGACAGATCAATCAGCCCCAGCATTTT. Its translation: CASSRSRQINQPQHF.